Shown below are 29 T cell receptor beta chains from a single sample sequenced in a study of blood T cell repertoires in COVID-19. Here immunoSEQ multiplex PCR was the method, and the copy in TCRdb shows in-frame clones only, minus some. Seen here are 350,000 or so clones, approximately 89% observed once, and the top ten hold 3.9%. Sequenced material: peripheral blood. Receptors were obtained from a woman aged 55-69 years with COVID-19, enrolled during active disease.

The chain's CDR3 is CSVYVPGHLMNTEAFF. CDR3 nucleotides: TGCAGCGTTTACGTTCCGGGACACCTCATGAACACTGAAGCTTTCTTT. The chain has TRBV29-1 and TRBJ1-1, with D possibly TRBD1 on 6 matching bases. Trimming stripped 5 bases from V and 0 bases from J, with 19 bases between. CDR3 length equals 16 residues. CDR1 SQVTM and CDR2 ANQGSEA come from the germline V gene. The entire variable domain, with the rest obtained from reference TRBV29-1 and TRBJ1-1, is as follows: SAVISQKPSRDICQRGTSLTIQCQVDSQVTMMFWYRQQPGQSLTLIATANQGSEATYESGFVIDKFPISRPNLTFSTLTVSNMSPEDSSIYLCSVYVPGHLMNTEAFFGQGTRLTVV.

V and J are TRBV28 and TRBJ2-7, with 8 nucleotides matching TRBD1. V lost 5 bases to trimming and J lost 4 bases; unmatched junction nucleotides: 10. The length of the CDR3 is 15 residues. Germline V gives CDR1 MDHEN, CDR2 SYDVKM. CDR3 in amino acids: CASSVPGDRKYEQYF. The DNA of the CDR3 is TGTGCCAGCAGTGTCCCCGGGGACAGGAAGTACGAGCAGTACTTC.

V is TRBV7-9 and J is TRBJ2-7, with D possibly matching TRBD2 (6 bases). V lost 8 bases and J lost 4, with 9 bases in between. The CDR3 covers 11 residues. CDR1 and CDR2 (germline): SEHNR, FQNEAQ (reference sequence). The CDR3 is CASQGGYEQYF. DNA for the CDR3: TGTGCCAGCCAGGGAGGTTACGAGCAGTACTTC. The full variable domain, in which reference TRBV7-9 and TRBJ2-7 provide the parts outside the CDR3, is DTGVSQNPRHKITKRGQNVTFRCDPISEHNRLYWYRQTLGQGPEFLTYFQNEAQLEKSRLLSDRFSAERPKGSFSTLEIQRTEQGDSAMYLCASQGGYEQYFGPGTRLTVT.

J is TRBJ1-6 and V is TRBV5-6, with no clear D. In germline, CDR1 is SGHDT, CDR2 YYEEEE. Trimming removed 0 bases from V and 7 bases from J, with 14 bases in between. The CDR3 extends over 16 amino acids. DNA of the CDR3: TGTGCCAGCAGCTTGGCGGGTGGCTACGAGAATTCACCCCTCCACTTT. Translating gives CASSLAGGYENSPLHF.

The CDR3 bases are TGTGCCAGCAGTGACCTTTTGACAGGATCAACTTTCTTT. Its protein product is CASSDLLTGSTFF. J is TRBJ1-1 and V is TRBV6-1; D is perhaps TRBD1 (6 bases). With 3 bases removed from V and 12 bases from J, the gap between germline ends came to 17 bases. Looked up from germline, CDR1 is MNHNS and CDR2 is SASEGT. This CDR3 contains 13 residues.

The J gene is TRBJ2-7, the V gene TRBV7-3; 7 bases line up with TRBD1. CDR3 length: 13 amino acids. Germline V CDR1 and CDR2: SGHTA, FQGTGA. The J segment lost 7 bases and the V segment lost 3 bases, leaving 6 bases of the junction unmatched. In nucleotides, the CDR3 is TGTGCCAGCAGCTTTGACAGGGCTGGTGAGCAGTACTTC. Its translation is CASSFDRAGEQYF.

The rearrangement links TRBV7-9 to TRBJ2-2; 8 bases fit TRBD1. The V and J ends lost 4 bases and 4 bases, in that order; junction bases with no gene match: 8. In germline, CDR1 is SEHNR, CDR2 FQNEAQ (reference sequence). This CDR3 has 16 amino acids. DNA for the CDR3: TGTGCCAGCAGCTCCGCAGGGGGCGCGGGCACCGGGGAGCTGTTTTTT. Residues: CASSSAGGAGTGELFF.

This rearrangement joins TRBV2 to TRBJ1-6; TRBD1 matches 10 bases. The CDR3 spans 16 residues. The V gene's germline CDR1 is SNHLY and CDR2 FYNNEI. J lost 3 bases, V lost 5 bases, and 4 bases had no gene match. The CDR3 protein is CASSWDRGGYNSPLHF. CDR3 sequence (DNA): TGTGCCAGCAGTTGGGACAGGGGTGGCTATAATTCACCCCTCCACTTT.

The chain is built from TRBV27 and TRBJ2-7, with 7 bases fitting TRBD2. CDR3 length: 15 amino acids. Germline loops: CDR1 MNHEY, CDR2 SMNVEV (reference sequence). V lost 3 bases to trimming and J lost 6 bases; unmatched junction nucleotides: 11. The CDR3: CASSFLGGGNREQYF. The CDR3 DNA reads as TGTGCCAGCAGTTTTTTGGGGGGAGGGAATCGCGAGCAGTACTTC.

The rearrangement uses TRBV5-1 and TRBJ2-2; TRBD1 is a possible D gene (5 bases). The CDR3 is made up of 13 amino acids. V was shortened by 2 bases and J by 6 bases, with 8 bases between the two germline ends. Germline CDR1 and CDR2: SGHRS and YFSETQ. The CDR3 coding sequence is TGCGCCAGCAGCTTAGGCAGGGCCGGGGAGCTGTTTTTT. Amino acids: CASSLGRAGELFF.

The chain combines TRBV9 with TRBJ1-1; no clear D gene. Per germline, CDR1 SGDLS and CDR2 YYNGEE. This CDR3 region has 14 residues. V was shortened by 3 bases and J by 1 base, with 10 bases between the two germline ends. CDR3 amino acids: CASSGPSGNTEAFF. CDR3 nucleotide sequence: TGTGCCAGCAGCGGCCCATCAGGGAACACTGAAGCTTTCTTT.

The CDR3 DNA reads TGTGCCAGCAGCTTAGACGGTCGCCGAGACACCATATATTTT. Its protein product is CASSLDGRRDTIYF. The rearrangement joins TRBV11-3 to TRBJ1-3; D unresolved. Germline CDR1 SGHNT, CDR2 YENEEA. This CDR3 spans 14 amino acids. Trimming shortened V by 0 bases and J by 8 bases, and 11 bases separated the two germline ends.

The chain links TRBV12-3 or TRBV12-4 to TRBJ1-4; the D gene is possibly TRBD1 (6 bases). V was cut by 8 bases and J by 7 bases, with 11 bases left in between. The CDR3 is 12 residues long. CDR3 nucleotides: TGTGCCAGCTGCAGGGGTGGTGAAAAACTGTTTTTT. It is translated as CASCRGGEKLFF.

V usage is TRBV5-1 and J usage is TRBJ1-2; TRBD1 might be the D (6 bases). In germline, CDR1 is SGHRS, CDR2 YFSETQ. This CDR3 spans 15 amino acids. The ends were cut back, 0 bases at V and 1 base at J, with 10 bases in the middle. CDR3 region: CASSLVEGHNYGYTF. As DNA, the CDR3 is TGCGCCAGCAGCTTGGTCGAGGGACATAACTATGGCTACACCTTC.

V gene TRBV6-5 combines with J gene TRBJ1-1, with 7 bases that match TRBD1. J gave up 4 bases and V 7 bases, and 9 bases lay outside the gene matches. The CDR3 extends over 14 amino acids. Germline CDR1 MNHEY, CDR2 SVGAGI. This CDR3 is CASNPPGGLTEAFF. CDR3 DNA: TGTGCCAGCAACCCACCAGGGGGGCTCACTGAAGCTTTCTTT.

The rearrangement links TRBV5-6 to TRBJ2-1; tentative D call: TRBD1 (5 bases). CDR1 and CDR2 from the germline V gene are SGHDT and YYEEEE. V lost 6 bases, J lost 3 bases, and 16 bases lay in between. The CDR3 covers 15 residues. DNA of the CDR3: TGTGCCAGCACCCATGGGCAGGGTTACTACAATGAGCAGTTCTTC. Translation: CASTHGQGYYNEQFF.

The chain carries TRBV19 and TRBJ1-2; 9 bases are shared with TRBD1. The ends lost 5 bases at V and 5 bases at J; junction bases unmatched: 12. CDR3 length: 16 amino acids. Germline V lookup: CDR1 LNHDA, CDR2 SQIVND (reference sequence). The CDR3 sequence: CASSSSDRGYRYGYTF. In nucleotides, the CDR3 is TGTGCCAGTAGTTCCTCGGACAGGGGATATCGGTATGGCTACACCTTC.

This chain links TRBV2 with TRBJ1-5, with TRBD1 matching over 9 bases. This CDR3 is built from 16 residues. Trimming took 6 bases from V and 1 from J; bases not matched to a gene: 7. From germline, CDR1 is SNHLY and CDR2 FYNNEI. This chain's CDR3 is CASSARTGESNQPQHF. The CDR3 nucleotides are TGTGCCAGCAGCGCCCGGACAGGGGAGAGCAATCAGCCCCAGCATTTT.

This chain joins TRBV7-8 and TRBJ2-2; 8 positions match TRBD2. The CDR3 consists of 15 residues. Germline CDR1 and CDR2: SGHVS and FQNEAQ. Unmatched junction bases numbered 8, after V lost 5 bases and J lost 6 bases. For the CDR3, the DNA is TGTGCCAGCAGCAGTGGACTAGCTAAGGCCGGGGAGCTGTTTTTT. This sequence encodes CASSSGLAKAGELFF.

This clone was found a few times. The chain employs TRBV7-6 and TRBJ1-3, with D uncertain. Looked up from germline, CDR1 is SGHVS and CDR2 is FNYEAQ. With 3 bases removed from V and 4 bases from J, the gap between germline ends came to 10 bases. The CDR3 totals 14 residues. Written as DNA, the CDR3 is TGTGCCAGCAGCTTCGGGGTATCGGGAAACACCATATATTTT. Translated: CASSFGVSGNTIYF. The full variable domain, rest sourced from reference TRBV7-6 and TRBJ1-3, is GAGVSQSPRYKVTKRGQDVALRCDPISGHVSLYWYRQALGQGPEFLTYFNYEAQQDKSGLPNDRFSAERPEGSISTLTIQRTEQRDSAMYRCASSFGVSGNTIYFGEGSWLTVV.

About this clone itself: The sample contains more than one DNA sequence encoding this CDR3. CDR3 residues: CASRPRDRVPYEQYF. In DNA form, the CDR3 reads TGTGCCAGCAGGCCTCGGGACAGGGTTCCCTACGAGCAGTACTTC. V usage is TRBV28 and J usage is TRBJ2-7; 9 bases match TRBD1. Germline lookup yields CDR1 MDHEN and CDR2 SYDVKM. Trimming at V came to 6 bases and at J to 2 bases, leaving 8 bases not matched to a gene. The CDR3 consists of 15 residues.

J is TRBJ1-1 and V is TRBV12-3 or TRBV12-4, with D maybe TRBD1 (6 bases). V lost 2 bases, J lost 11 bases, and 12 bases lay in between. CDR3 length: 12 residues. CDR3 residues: CASSLLRQGAFF. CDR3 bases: TGTGCCAGCAGTTTACTCCGCCAGGGGGCTTTCTTT.

CDR3 sequence (DNA): TGTGCCACCAGTGATTCCCAGGATAGGGGTGCATTCTTC. Its protein product is CATSDSQDRGAFF. This chain uses TRBV24-1 with TRBJ2-1; possibly TRBD1 for D (5 bases). The V end was cut by 2 bases, the J end by 16 bases, with 17 bases between. Per germline, CDR1 KGHDR and CDR2 SFDVKD. The CDR3 covers 13 residues.

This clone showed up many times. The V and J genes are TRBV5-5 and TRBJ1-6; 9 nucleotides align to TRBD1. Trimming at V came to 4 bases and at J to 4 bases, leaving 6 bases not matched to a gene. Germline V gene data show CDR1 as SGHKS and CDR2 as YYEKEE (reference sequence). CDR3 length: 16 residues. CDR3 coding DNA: TGTGCCAGCAGCCCGGGACAGGGCAGGTATAATTCACCCCTCCACTTT. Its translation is CASSPGQGRYNSPLHF.

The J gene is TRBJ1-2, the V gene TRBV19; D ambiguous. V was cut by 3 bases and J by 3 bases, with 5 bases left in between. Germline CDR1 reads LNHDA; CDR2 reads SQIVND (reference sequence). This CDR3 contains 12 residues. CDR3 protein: CASSMADYGYTF. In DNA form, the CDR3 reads TGTGCCAGTAGTATGGCCGACTATGGCTACACCTTC.

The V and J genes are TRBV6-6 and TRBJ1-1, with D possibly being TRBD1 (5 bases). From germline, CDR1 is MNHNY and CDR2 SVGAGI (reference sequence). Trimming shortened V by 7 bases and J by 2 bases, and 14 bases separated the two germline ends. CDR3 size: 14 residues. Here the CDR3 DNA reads TGTGCCAGCAACCCGGGGGGAGGAAACACTGAAGCTTTCTTT. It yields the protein CASNPGGGNTEAFF.

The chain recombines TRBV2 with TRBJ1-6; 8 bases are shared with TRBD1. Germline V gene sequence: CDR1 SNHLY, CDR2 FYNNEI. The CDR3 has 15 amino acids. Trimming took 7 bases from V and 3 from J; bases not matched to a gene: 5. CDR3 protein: CASTQTGDYNSPLHF. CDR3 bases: TGTGCCAGCACTCAGACAGGGGACTATAATTCACCCCTCCACTTT.

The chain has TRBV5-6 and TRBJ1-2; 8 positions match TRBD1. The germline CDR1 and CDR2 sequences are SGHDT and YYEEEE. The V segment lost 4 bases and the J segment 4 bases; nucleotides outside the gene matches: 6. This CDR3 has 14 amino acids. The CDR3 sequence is CASSPGQAIYGYTF. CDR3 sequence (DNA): TGTGCCAGCAGCCCGGGACAGGCCATCTATGGCTACACCTTC.

The CDR3 region has the DNA TGTGCCAGCAGAGACGGGGGGCTCTACAATGAGCAGTTCTTC. This gives the protein CASRDGGLYNEQFF. This sequence joins TRBV6-6 and TRBJ2-1; a possible D gene is TRBD2 (7 bases). The CDR3 covers 14 residues. The V end lost 6 bases, the J end lost 3 bases, and 12 bases lay between the germline ends. Germline V gene lookup returns CDR1 MNHNY and CDR2 SVGAGI (reference sequence).